The 16 T cell receptor beta chains in this list originate from one sample, sequenced in a study of cytomegalovirus exposure and HLA in healthy donors. Both 60 Vbeta primers and 13 Jbeta primers went into the PCR. The data were produced by immunoSEQ multiplex PCR, yet TCRdb's version contains in-frame clones alone and is incomplete. The sample includes 200,000 to 250,000 clones, 70% to 85% seen only once; the top ten take 0.58%. Sequencing was performed on PBMCs. These receptors were obtained from a woman aged 40 to 49 in good health and CMV-seronegative.

The J gene is TRBJ2-3, the V gene TRBV27; 12 bases are a match to TRBD2. Germline CDR1 reads MNHEY; CDR2 reads SMNVEV (reference sequence). The CDR3 has 16 residues. Trimming removed 6 bases from V and 2 bases from J; junction bases left unmatched: 6. The CDR3 protein is CASSRTSGGNTDTQYF. CDR3 bases: TGTGCCAGCAGCCGAACTAGCGGGGGGAACACAGATACGCAGTATTTT.

CDR3 DNA: TGTGCCAGCAGCCCGCGACAGGGGATCTCTGGAAACACCATATATTTT. Protein product: CASSPRQGISGNTIYF. The rearrangement uses TRBV13 and TRBJ1-3, with 8 nucleotides matching TRBD1. Germline CDR1 and CDR2: PRHDT and FYEKMQ (reference sequence). J lost 0 bases, V lost 5 bases, and 6 bases had no gene match. This CDR3 comprises 16 residues.

The table lists this clone with a few counts. This chain links TRBV5-1 with TRBJ2-2; D may be TRBD1 (7 bases). V lost 0 bases and J 5 bases, leaving 11 bases between the germline ends. Germline assignment: CDR1 SGHRS and CDR2 YFSETQ. There are 15 residues in the CDR3. DNA for the CDR3: TGCGCCAGCAGCTTGGAGGGGGCGGGGACCGGGGAGCTGTTTTTT. It is translated as CASSLEGAGTGELFF.

This clone was picked up one time. The rearrangement links TRBV5-5 to TRBJ2-7; possibly TRBD2 for D (5 bases). V lost 1 base and J lost 2, with 13 bases in between. CDR1 is SGHKS and CDR2 is YYEKEE in the germline V gene (reference sequence). This CDR3 has 15 amino acids. CDR3: CASSLIAGSAYEQYF. CDR3 in DNA: TGTGCCAGCAGCTTGATCGCGGGTAGCGCCTACGAGCAGTACTTC.

V gene TRBV9 combines with J gene TRBJ2-1; TRBD1 matches 7 bases. The V segment lost 2 bases and the J segment 0 bases; nucleotides outside the gene matches: 2. Germline V gene lookup returns CDR1 SGDLS and CDR2 YYNGEE. This CDR3 spans 15 amino acids. Here the CDR3 reads CASSVTGSSYNEQFF. CDR3 coding DNA: TGTGCCAGCAGCGTGACAGGGAGCTCCTACAATGAGCAGTTCTTC.

The chain employs TRBV4-1 and TRBJ2-2; no firm D call. The CDR3 has 15 amino acids. Germline-derived CDR1 and CDR2 are MGHRA and YSYEKL. Deletions cut 1 base from V and 4 bases from J, with 10 bases between. CDR3 sequence reads: CASSQAQPSTGELFF. The DNA of the CDR3 is TGCGCCAGCAGCCAAGCCCAACCTAGCACCGGGGAGCTGTTTTTT.

A few counts support this clone. V and J are TRBV6-5 and TRBJ2-7; weak D call: TRBD1 (5 bases). The V gene's germline CDR1 is MNHEY and CDR2 SVGAGI. V dropped 6 bases and J dropped 6 bases, with 18 bases sitting between them. The CDR3 contains 14 residues. The chain's CDR3 is CASSRVAGLVEQYF. The DNA for the CDR3 is TGTGCCAGCAGCCGTGTAGCAGGGCTCGTCGAGCAGTACTTC.

This chain joins TRBV7-2 and TRBJ2-1; possible D gene TRBD1, 6 bases. The CDR3 totals 13 residues. Germline loops: CDR1 SGHTA, CDR2 FQGNSA. Trimming left V 4 bases short and J 12 bases short, with 16 bases between. In nucleotides, the CDR3 is TGTGCCAGCAGCTCAGGCAGGGGTCCCGGGCAGTTCTTC. This gives the protein CASSSGRGPGQFF.

On this clone itself: This specimen includes other DNA sequences encoding the same CDR3. The chain has TRBV2 and TRBJ1-1; TRBD1 matches 8 bases. This CDR3 spans 16 amino acids. J was trimmed by 4 bases and V by 6 bases; bases with no gene match: 13. CDR1 and CDR2 from the germline V gene are SNHLY and FYNNEI. The CDR3 region has the DNA TGTGCCAGCAGCGACGACAGGGGTGGAGGTATCACTGAAGCTTTCTTT. Translating gives CASSDDRGGGITEAFF.

The chain joins TRBV7-3 to TRBJ2-3; 9 bases are shared with TRBD1. The CDR3 contains 16 residues. Unmatched junction bases numbered 10, after V lost 5 bases and J lost 4 bases. Germline CDR1 and CDR2: SGHTA and FQGTGA. CDR3: CASSPGTGRGPDTQYF. For the CDR3, the DNA is TGTGCCAGCAGCCCCGGGACAGGGAGGGGGCCAGATACGCAGTATTTT. The complete variable domain, with remaining parts taken from reference TRBV7-3 and TRBJ2-3, reads GAGVSQTPSNKVTEKGKYVELRCDPISGHTALYWYRQSLGQGPEFLIYFQGTGAADDSGLPNDRFFAVRPEGSVSTLKIQRTERGDSAVYLCASSPGTGRGPDTQYFGPGTRLTVL.

The V gene is TRBV28, the J gene TRBJ1-4; 10 bases fit TRBD1. J was trimmed by 8 bases and V by 6 bases; bases with no gene match: 6. In germline, CDR1 is MDHEN, CDR2 SYDVKM. This CDR3 comprises 14 residues. The CDR3 sequence is CASSGDRGSEKLFF. CDR3 sequence (DNA): TGTGCCAGCAGCGGGGACAGGGGTAGCGAAAAACTGTTTTTT.

The chain links TRBV7-2 to TRBJ1-5, with D uncertain. Germline CDR1 is SGHTA and CDR2 is FQGNSA. This CDR3 comprises 14 residues. Trimming took 1 base from V and 4 from J, leaving 8 bases between them. The CDR3: CASSLVAGNQPQHF. DNA for the CDR3: TGTGCCAGCAGCTTAGTGGCGGGGAATCAGCCCCAGCATTTT.

The chain carries TRBV19 and TRBJ1-2, with TRBD1 matching 7 bases. The CDR3 has 14 amino acids. The germline V gene encodes CDR1 LNHDA and CDR2 SQIVND (reference sequence). V shed 8 bases and J 0 bases; nucleotides not matched to a gene: 6. The CDR3 sequence: CASGPGGANYGYTF. CDR3 bases: TGTGCCAGTGGCCCAGGGGGAGCTAACTATGGCTACACCTTC.

The chain carries TRBV12-5 and TRBJ1-1, with 8 bases identical to TRBD1. V dropped 0 bases and J dropped 7; count of bases not matched to a gene: 7. The CDR3 consists of 15 residues. The germline gives CDR1 LGHNT, CDR2 FRNRAP. CDR3 bases: TGTGCTAGTGGTTTGGTAGCGTCCGGGACAGGTGAAGCTTTCTTT. This translates into CASGLVASGTGEAFF. Variable domain in full (rest from reference TRBV12-5 and TRBJ1-1): DARVTQTPRHKVTEMGQEVTMRCQPILGHNTVFWYRQTMMQGLELLAYFRNRAPLDDSGMPKDRFSAEMPDATLATLKIQPSEPRDSAVYFCASGLVASGTGEAFFGQGTRLTVV.

V usage is TRBV19 and J usage is TRBJ2-7; a possible D gene is TRBD1 (5 bases). Germline CDR1 reads LNHDA; CDR2 reads SQIVND (reference sequence). V was shortened by 6 bases and J by 3 bases, with 9 bases between the two germline ends. This CDR3 has 12 amino acids. The CDR3 spells CASRPQDYEQYF. Here the CDR3 DNA reads TGTGCCAGTAGGCCACAGGACTACGAGCAGTACTTC.

The J gene is TRBJ1-6, the V gene TRBV29-1; 7 nucleotides align to TRBD1. Looked up from germline, CDR1 is SQVTM and CDR2 is ANQGSEA. Trimming cost V 4 bases and J 7 bases; bases outside gene matches: 4. This CDR3 comprises 13 residues. The CDR3 spells CSVATGRNSPLHF. As DNA, the CDR3 is TGCAGCGTTGCGACAGGGAGAAATTCACCCCTCCACTTT.